The sequence of this TCR beta chain was determined in a study of cytomegalovirus exposure and HLA in healthy donors. Study in general: The study placed about four fifths of its roughly 430 genotyped donors in the Caucasian-associated ancestry cluster.

With regard to this clone: Its antigen is currently unknown.

With 60 Vbeta and 13 Jbeta primers, the PCR was carried out. Assay: immunoSEQ multiplex PCR; the TCRdb copy retains only in-frame clones and omits some. Among 65,000 to 90,000 clones, around 80% were seen once, and the ten largest hold about 2.5%. Study-wide results and limits: Analysis performed later showed TCR beta chains linked to HLA being more clonally expanded than equally common others.

Sequencing used PBMCs. The source is a man younger than 45 in good health and CMV-seronegative.

The CDR3 here is CASTLMGRAGGNIQYF. In nucleotides, the CDR3 is TGTGCCAGTACCCTCATGGGGCGAGCCGGGGGAAACATTCAGTACTTC. The rearrangement joins TRBV19 to TRBJ2-4; D perhaps matches TRBD2 (6 bases). CDR1 LNHDA and CDR2 SQIVND come from the germline V gene (reference sequence). The length of the CDR3 is 16 residues. V shed 7 bases and J shed 6 bases, with 22 bases lying between them.